A single T cell receptor beta chain is shown here with its context. Which antigen it targets is not known. There are no base qualities to consult, and no much larger clone falls within one base. This specimen belongs to a study of T cell changes during pregnancy in multiple sclerosis (dated by TCRdb to about 2019). In the study overall: In women with multiple sclerosis, the researchers looked at how the T cell repertoire shifted as pregnancy progressed.

The library was produced with the immunoSEQ multiplex PCR assay. As stored in TCRdb, this immuneACCESS dataset retains in-frame rearrangements with V and J assigned. A fraction of the clones does not appear; measured against another copy, unresolved V genes explain less than half of the discrepancy, and the remainder lacks a known reason. The sample table records tens of thousands of clones; over 80% of these occur just once. The ten largest clonotypes hold 2.5% to 3% of the sample. The CDR3 contains 17 residues, cysteine and phenylalanine counted. The entry retains the CDR3 DNA only, 51 bases that are in frame from base 1. At the junction V is shortened by 2 bases and J by 10 bases; bases outside the gene matches: 15. Per the germline V gene, MGHRA is the CDR1 and YSYEKL is the CDR2.

The V gene is TRBV4-1 and the J gene is TRBJ2-1, and TRBD1 aligns with 9 junction nucleotides. This receptor was identified in a female donor in good health, enrolled as a control in a pregnancy study. This specimen consisted of peripheral blood, obtained in the second trimester of pregnancy. At the DNA level, the sequence is TGCGCCAGCAGCCAACCCCCGGGACAGGGAATCGGGAGAGAGCAGTTCTTC. Translated, this gives CASSQPPGQGIGREQFF.